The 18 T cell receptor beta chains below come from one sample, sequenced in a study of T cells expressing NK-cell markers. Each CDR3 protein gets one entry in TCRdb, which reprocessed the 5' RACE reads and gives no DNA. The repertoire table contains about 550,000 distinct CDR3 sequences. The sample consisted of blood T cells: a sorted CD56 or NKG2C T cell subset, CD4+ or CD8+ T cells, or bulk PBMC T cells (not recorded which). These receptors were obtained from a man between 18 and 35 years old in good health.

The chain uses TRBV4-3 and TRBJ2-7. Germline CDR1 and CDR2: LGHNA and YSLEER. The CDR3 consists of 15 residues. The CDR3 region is CASSQESVFANEQYF.

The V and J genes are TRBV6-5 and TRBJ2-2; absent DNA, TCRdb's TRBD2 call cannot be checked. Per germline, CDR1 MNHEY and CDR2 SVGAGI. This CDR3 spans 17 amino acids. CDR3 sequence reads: CASSYPATSGSSGELFF.

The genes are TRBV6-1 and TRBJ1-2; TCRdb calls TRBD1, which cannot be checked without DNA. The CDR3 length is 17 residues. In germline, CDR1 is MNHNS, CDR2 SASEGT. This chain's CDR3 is CASSVQGAGGLKYGYTF.

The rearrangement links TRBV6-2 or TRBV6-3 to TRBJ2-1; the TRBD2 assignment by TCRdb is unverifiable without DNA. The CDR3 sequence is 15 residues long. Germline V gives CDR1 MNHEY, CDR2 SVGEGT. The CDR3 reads CASSRTSGRAGEQFF.

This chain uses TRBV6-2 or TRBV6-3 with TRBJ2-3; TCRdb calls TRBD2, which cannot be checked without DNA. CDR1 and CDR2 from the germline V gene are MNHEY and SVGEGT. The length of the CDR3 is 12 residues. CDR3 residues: CASSRTSGYQYF.

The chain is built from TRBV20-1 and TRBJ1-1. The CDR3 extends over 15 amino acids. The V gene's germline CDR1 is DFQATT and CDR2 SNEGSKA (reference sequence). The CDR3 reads CSATFPGSVNTEAFF.

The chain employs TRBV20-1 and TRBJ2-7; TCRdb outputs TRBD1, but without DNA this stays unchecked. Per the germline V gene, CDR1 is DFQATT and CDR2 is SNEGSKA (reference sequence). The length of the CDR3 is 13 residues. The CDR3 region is CSARGTGSYEQYF.

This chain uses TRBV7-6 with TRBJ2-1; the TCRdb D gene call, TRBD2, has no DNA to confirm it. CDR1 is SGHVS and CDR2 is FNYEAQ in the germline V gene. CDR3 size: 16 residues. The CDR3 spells CASSLAAGQLLDEQFF. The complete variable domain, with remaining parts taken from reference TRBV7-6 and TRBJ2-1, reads GAGVSQSPRYKVTKRGQDVALRCDPISGHVSLYWYRQALGQGPEFLTYFNYEAQQDKSGLPNDRFSAERPEGSISTLTIQRTEQRDSAMYRCASSLAAGQLLDEQFFGPGTRLTVL.

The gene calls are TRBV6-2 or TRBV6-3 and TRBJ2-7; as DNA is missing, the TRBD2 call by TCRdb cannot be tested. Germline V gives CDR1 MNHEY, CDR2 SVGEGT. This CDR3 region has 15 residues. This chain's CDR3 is CASRTLAALSYEQYF.

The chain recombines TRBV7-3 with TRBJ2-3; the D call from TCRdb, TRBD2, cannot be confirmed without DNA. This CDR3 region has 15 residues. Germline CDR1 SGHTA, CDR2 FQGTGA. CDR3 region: CASSLSSGSTDTQYF.

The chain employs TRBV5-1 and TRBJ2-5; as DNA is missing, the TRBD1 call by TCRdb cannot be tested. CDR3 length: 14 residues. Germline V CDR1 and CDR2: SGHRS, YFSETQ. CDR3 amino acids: CASSPRDPRETQYF.

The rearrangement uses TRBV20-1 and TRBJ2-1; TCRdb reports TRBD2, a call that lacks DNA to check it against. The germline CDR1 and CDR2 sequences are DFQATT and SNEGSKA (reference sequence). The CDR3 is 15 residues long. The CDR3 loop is CSARVRAADYNEQFF.

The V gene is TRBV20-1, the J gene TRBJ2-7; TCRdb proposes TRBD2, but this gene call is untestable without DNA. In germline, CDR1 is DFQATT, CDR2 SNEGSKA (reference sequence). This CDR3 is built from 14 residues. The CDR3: CSARLAGWGHEQYF.

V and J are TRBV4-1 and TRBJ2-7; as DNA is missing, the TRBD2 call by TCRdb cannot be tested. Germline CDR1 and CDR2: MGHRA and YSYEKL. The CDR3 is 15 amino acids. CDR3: CASSHPGTSGYEQYF.

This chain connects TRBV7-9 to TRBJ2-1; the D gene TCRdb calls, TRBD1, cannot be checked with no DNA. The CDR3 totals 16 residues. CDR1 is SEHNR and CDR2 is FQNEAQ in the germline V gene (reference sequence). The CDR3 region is CASSSRPGATYNEQFF.

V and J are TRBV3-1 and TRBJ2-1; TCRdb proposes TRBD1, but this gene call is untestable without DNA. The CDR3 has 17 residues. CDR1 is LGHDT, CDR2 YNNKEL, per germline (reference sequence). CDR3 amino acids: CASSQDLGTPPVHEQFF.

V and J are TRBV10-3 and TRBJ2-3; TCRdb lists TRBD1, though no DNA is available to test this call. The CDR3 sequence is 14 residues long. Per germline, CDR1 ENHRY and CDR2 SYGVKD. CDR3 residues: CAVCRQGQADTQYF.

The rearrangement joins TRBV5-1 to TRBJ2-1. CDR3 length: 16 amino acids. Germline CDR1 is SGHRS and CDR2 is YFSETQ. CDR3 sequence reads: CASSATAISTYNEQFF.